A selection of T cell receptor beta chains follows, all from one sample in a study of technical replicates of blood from a few donors. Clones were read by immunoSEQ multiplex PCR, and TCRdb kept only the in-frame ones, dropping some. The top ten clones hold approximately 0.33% of a sample with over 90,000 clones, about 95% of them seen once. The sequenced sample was T cells isolated from PBMCs. The receptor set was obtained from a human donor in good health. CDR3s include the opening cysteine and the closing phenylalanine or tryptophan. The D gene is left open where the match is weak. The size of a clone is reported for some rows only, either as once, few or many, or as a class for expanded clones.

TGTGCCAGCAGCTTGCCGGGGGAGCAGCCCCAGCATTTT | CASSLPGEQPQHF | TRBJ1-5 | . | TRBV11-3 | .
TGTGCAAGTCGCTTAGGAACCCCTCGGTTAAGAGCCACAGATACGCAGTATTTT | CASRLGTPRLRATDTQYF | TRBJ2-3 | . | TRBV12-2 | .
TGCGCCAGCAGCCAAGAAGGACAGGCTATCTACGAGCAGTACTTC | CASSQEGQAIYEQYF | TRBJ2-7 | TRBD1 | TRBV4-3 | .
TGCGCCAGCAGCTTGGCCCTCGGGGGAAACACTGAAGCTTTCTTT | CASSLALGGNTEAFF | TRBJ1-1 | . | TRBV5-1 | .
TGTGCCAGCAGCCATCTAGCGGGACGAGCCTACGAGCAGTACTTC | CASSHLAGRAYEQYF | TRBJ2-7 | TRBD2 | TRBV7-9 | once
TGTGCCAGCAGTCCTAACGCCTACGAGCAGTACTTC | CASSPNAYEQYF | TRBJ2-7 | . | TRBV6-5 | .
TGTGCCAGCAGCTTGGGAGGACGATCGGGCGGCTACACCTTC | CASSLGGRSGGYTF | TRBJ1-2 | . | TRBV7-9 | .
TGTGCCACCTGCCCGACAGGGGGCTTCGGGAACACTGAAGCTTTCTTT | CATCPTGGFGNTEAFF | TRBJ1-1 | TRBD1 | TRBV10-3 | .
TGTGCCAGCAGTGCTCTAGCGGCAGCAGATACGCAGTATTTT | CASSALAAADTQYF | TRBJ2-3 | TRBD2 | TRBV25-1 | .
TGTGCCAGCGGGGCGGGAGAGACCTACGAGCAGTACTTC | CASGAGETYEQYF | TRBJ2-7 | TRBD2 | TRBV28 | .
TGTGCCAGCAGCGTCATCGGGGGTAATACTGAAGCTTTCTTT | CASSVIGGNTEAFF | TRBJ1-1 | . | TRBV9 | .
TGCGCCAGCAGTGAGTCGATTACTAGCGGGAGAACCTACAATGAGCAGTTCTTC | CASSESITSGRTYNEQFF | TRBJ2-1 | TRBD2 | TRBV10-1 | .
TGTGCCAGCAGTCTGGGACAGGGCTATGGCTACACCTTC | CASSLGQGYGYTF | TRBJ1-2 | TRBD1 | TRBV2 | .
TGTGCCGAGAGGGCGCCTTCAGGCGCAAATGTGAACACTGAAGCTTTCTTT | CAERAPSGANVNTEAFF | TRBJ1-1 | . | TRBV27 | .
TGTGCCAGCAGTTTAAATGGGGCCCTCGCCTACTCTGGGGCCAACGTCCTGACTTTC | CASSLNGALAYSGANVLTF | TRBJ2-6 | . | TRBV27 | .
TGTGCCAGCAGCCAAACGGAGGCAGGGGATGGCTACACCTTC | CASSQTEAGDGYTF | TRBJ1-2 | . | TRBV7-8 | .
TGTGCCAGCAGCTTTCCGCAAGAGACCCAGTACTTC | CASSFPQETQYF | TRBJ2-5 | . | TRBV7-6 | .
TGTGCCAGTAGTATAGATCACTCGGGTCTCTCCGAGCAGTACTTC | CASSIDHSGLSEQYF | TRBJ2-7 | . | TRBV19 | .
TGTGCCAGTAGCCCGGGACTAGCGATATACCAAGAGACCCAGTACTTC | CASSPGLAIYQETQYF | TRBJ2-5 | TRBD2 | TRBV19 | .
TGTGCCAGCAGTTTATTCGCGGGAGAGTCCTACAATGAGCAGTTCTTC | CASSLFAGESYNEQFF | TRBJ2-1 | TRBD2 | TRBV28 | .
TGCGCCAGCAGCGCGATAGCGGGAGTCGATGCGGATACGCAGTATTTT | CASSAIAGVDADTQYF | TRBJ2-3 | TRBD2 | TRBV5-1 | .
TGTGCCAGCTCACCGGGACAGGCATCCTACGAGCAGTACTTC | CASSPGQASYEQYF | TRBJ2-7 | TRBD1 | TRBV18 | once
TGTGCCAGCAGCAGCTCTTTGGTTGCAGATACGCAGTATTTT | CASSSSLVADTQYF | TRBJ2-3 | . | TRBV7-2 | .
TGTGCCAGCAGTTCAATGGACGGGAGTAATCAGCCCCAGCATTTT | CASSSMDGSNQPQHF | TRBJ1-5 | . | TRBV28 | .
TGCGCCAGCAGCTTGGGCGTGGATCAGCCCCAGCATTTT | CASSLGVDQPQHF | TRBJ1-5 | . | TRBV5-1 | .
TGTGCCAGCAGCTTAAGGGGTTGGTACGAGCAGTACTTC | CASSLRGWYEQYF | TRBJ2-7 | . | TRBV11-1 | .
TGTGCCAGCAGTCAAGGGGGACAGGGGCCCTACGAGCAGTACTTC | CASSQGGQGPYEQYF | TRBJ2-7 | TRBD1 | TRBV9 | .
TGCGCCAGCAGCTTAAAGACAGGGGCCACTGAAGCTTTCTTT | CASSLKTGATEAFF | TRBJ1-1 | TRBD1 | TRBV5-1 | .
TGTGCCAGCGGGCCGGGGGGGGCTTTCTTT | CASGPGGAFF | TRBJ1-1 | . | TRBV9 | .
TGTGCCAGCAGCTTTACAGGGGGCGGCCAGCCCCAGCATTTT | CASSFTGGGQPQHF | TRBJ1-5 | TRBD1 | TRBV5-6 | once
TGTGCCAGCAGCTACCTGGGCTTCGCTGAAGCTTTCTTT | CASSYLGFAEAFF | TRBJ1-1 | . | TRBV7-9 | .
TGTGCCAGCCGTGGGAACCGGGACAGCCCCTACGAGCAGTACTTC | CASRGNRDSPYEQYF | TRBJ2-7 | TRBD1 | TRBV7-9 | .
TGTGCCAGCAGCTTAAGTAGTCCGACTAGCGGTAACAATGAGCAGTTCTTC | CASSLSSPTSGNNEQFF | TRBJ2-1 | TRBD2 | TRBV7-3 | .
TGTGCCAGCAGTTTAACAGGGACGAACACTGAAGCTTTCTTT | CASSLTGTNTEAFF | TRBJ1-1 | . | TRBV6-1 | .
TGTGCCAGTAGTATTTTTAGCGGGGGTTCCTACGAGCAGTACTTC | CASSIFSGGSYEQYF | TRBJ2-7 | TRBD2 | TRBV19 | .
TGTGCCAGCAGCCCGTGGCAGGGTGAAAAACTGTTTTTT | CASSPWQGEKLFF | TRBJ1-4 | . | TRBV28 | once
TGCAGCGTTGATGGGCTAGCGGGAATCTACCAAGAGACCCAGTACTTC | CSVDGLAGIYQETQYF | TRBJ2-5 | TRBD2 | TRBV29-1 | .
TGCGCCAGCAGCTTTCCTAGCCGGGTCCGGGGACTAGGATTCTTC | CASSFPSRVRGLGFF | TRBJ2-1 | TRBD2 | TRBV5-1 | once
TGTGCCACCAGCAGAGCGGGAGAGGGGAATGAGCAGTTCTTC | CATSRAGEGNEQFF | TRBJ2-1 | . | TRBV15 | .
TGCGCCAGCAGCCAAGGGACTAGCGGGAGGTTTGAGCAGTTCTTC | CASSQGTSGRFEQFF | TRBJ2-1 | TRBD2 | TRBV4-1 | .
TGTGCCAGCAGCCCTAGCGAGCCTAATTACGAGCAGTACTTC | CASSPSEPNYEQYF | TRBJ2-7 | . | TRBV9 | .
TGTGCCAGTAATCGGCATTGGGACTCCGAAGCTTTCTTT | CASNRHWDSEAFF | TRBJ1-1 | . | TRBV19 | .
TGTGCCATCAGTCGCGGGAGCGTTGATACGCAGTATTTT | CAISRGSVDTQYF | TRBJ2-3 | TRBD2 | TRBV10-3 | .
TGTGCCAGCTCACTAACCACGTTACAACGGGTATCTGGAAACACCATATATTTT | CASSLTTLQRVSGNTIYF | TRBJ1-3 | . | TRBV18 | .
TGTGCCAGCAGCGGGGGCTACGCGACTAGCGGGAGATCAGATACGCAGTATTTT | CASSGGYATSGRSDTQYF | TRBJ2-3 | TRBD2 | TRBV9 | .